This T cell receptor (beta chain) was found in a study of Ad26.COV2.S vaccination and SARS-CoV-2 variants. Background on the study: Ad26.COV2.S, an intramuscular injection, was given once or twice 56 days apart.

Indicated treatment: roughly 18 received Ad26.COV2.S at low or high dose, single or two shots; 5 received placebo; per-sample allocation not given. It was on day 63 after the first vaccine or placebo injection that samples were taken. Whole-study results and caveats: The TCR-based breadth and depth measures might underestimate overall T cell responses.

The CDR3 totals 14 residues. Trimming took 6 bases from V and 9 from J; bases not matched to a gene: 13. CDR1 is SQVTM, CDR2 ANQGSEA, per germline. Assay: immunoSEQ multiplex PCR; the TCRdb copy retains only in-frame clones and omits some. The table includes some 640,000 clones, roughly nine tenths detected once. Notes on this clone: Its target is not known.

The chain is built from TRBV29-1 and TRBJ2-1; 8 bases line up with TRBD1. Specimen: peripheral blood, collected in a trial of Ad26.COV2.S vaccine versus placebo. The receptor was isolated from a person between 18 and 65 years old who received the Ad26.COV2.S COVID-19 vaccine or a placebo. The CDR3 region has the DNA TGCAGCGTCCTAGGGGCACAGGGGGGCGGTGAGCAGTTCTTC. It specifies CSVLGAQGGGEQFF.